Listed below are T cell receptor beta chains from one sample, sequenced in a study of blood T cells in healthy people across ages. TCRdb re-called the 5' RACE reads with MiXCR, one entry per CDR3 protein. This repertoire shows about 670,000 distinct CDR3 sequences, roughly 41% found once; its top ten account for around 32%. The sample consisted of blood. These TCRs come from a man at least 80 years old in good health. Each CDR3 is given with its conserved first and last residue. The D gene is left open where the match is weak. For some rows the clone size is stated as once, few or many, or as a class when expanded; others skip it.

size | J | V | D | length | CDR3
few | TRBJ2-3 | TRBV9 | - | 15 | CASSVARVGGDTQYF
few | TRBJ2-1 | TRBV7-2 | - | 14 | CASSFPGAYNEQFF
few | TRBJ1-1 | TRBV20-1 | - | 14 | CSARVPGWGTEAFF
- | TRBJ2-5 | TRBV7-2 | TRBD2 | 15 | CASSTRTSGTLRQYF
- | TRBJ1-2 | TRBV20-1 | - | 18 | CSAREVFPGRTSLYGYTF
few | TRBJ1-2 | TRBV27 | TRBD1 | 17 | CASSSQYRGIARYGYTF
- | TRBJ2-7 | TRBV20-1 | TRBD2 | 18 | CSARVVKGAGGSRYEQYF
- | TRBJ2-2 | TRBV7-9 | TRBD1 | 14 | CASSLAGGEGELFF
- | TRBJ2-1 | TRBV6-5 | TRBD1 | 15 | CASSYRTGGKNEQFF
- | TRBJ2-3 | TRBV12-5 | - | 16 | CASGLGQGISTDTQYF
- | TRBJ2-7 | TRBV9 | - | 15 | CASSVGPGRSYEQYF
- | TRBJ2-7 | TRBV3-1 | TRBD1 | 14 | CTSSPWDRAREQYF
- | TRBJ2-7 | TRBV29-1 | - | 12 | CSVVGPDYKQYF
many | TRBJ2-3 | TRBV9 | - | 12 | CASSVSTDTQYF
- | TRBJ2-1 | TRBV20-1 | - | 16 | CSARVPDRGPSYEQFF
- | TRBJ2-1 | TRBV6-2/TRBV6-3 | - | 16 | CASSYSGAQAYNEQFF
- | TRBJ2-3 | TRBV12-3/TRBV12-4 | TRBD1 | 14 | CASSFQQGSDTQYF
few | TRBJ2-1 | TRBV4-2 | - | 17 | CASSIRSGGDRRNEQFF
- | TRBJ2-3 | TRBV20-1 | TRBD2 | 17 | CSAEPGLAEMSTDTQYF
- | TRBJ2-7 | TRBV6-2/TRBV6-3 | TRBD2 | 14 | CASSTGGLAVEQYF
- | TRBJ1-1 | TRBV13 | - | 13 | CASSSLGTLEAFF
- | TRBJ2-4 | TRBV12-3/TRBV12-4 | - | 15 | CASSLGGVAKNIQYF
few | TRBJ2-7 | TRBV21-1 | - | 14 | CASSKGGLIYEQYF
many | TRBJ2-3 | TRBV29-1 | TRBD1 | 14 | CSVDRTGFRDTQYF
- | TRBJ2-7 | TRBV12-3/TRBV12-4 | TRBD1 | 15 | CASSPRAGGNCEQYF
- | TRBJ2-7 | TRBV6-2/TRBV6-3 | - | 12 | CATQDTSYEQYF
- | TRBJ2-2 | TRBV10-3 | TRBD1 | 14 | CAIKGTGGLGELFF
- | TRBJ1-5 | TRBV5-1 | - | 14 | CASSLTPSNQPQHF
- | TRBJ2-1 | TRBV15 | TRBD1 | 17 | CATSRDRGRASYNEQFF
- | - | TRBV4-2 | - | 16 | CASSPGTLVVKETQYF
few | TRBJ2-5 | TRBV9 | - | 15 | CASSVGPGQQETQYF
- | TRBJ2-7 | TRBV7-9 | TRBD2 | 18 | CASTLGGTRGGSSSEQYF